Ten or more counts support the clone carrying this T cell receptor beta chain. This record comes from a study of T cells in Graves' hyperthyroidism and ophthalmopathy. The TCR beta CDR3 regions underwent amplification using RNA transcripts as the source. The HTBI primer set was used in a first-round RT-PCR of the TCR CDR3. TCRdb ran MiXCR on the multiplex PCR reads and lists one entry per CDR3 protein. The top ten hold 10% to 13% of the sample, which has hundreds of thousands of distinct CDR3 sequences, less than 15% seen once. Material: blood. The TCR comes from a woman in her late teens or twenties with Graves' hyperthyroidism.

DNA for the CDR3: TGTGCCAGCAGTGAACAGGCCTACGAGCAGTACTTC. It specifies CASSEQAYEQYF. The chain links TRBV2 to TRBJ2-7; D is unresolved. The ends were cut back, 2 bases at V and 2 bases at J, with 4 bases in the middle. This CDR3 contains 12 residues. CDR1 SNHLY and CDR2 FYNNEI come from the germline V gene.